This T cell receptor (beta chain) was identified in a study of blood T cell repertoires in COVID-19. On the study more broadly: Sites across the United States, Italy and Spain contributed samples from acute and convalescent COVID-19. Sources were T cells, B-cell-depleted T cells, or PBMCs; the material itself was cDNA or gDNA.

In the authors' workflow: Nucleated cell number was recorded as an estimate derived from reference gene primer amplification. Produced via immunoSEQ multiplex PCR; TCRdb's table is partial and in-frame only. V, J and clone size reflect that table, while D and trimming were determined from the DNA. Altogether some 81,000 clones are present, more than 90% being singletons, with the ten largest covering roughly 4%. Trimming took off 4 bases at V and 0 bases at J, with 7 bases between the two ends. This CDR3 contains 13 residues. CDR1 MNHEY and CDR2 SVGEGT come from the germline V gene. The chain is built from TRBV6-2 or TRBV6-3 and TRBJ2-7, with D possibly matching TRBD2 (5 bases). Sequences were obtained from peripheral blood. This TCR was sampled from a human donor with active COVID-19. The donor label of this sample is uncertain. CDR3 sequence: CASSSGISYEQYF. The DNA of the CDR3 is TGTGCCAGCAGTTCGGGGATCTCCTACGAGCAGTACTTC.